This TCR beta chain was identified in a study of blood T cell repertoires in COVID-19. About the study: COVID-19 samples from acute and convalescent phases originated in the United States, Italy and Spain. PBMCs, B-cell-depleted T cells, or T cells were the source of the cDNA or gDNA that made up the material.

This clone has only one observation. This CDR3 region has 19 residues. V dropped 2 bases and J dropped 0; count of bases not matched to a gene: 9. CDR1 is SGHVS, CDR2 FQNEAQ, per germline. Original handling: The authors estimated nucleated cell counts from reference gene primer amplification. The assay was immunoSEQ multiplex PCR, and TCRdb's table has in-frame clones only and misses some. That table supplies the V and J calls and clone size; D and trimming were determined from the DNA. The table shows roughly 65,000 clones, with 86% occurring only once. Input material: peripheral blood. The origin of this receptor is a man aged 50-60 years with acute or convalescent COVID-19. The genes are TRBV7-8 and TRBJ1-4; TRBD1 matches 10 bases. This CDR3 reads CASSLFWDRGRTTNEKLFF. As DNA, the CDR3 is TGTGCCAGCAGCTTATTTTGGGACAGGGGTCGTACAACTAATGAAAAACTGTTTTTT.